The 21 T cell receptor beta chains below all came from one sample that was sequenced in a study of T-cell reconstitution after alpha-beta-depleted transplantation in children. Library preparation (for TCRbeta) was performed with unique molecular identifiers. TCRdb reprocessed the PCR reads with MiXCR, giving one entry per CDR3 protein. The sample gives hundreds of thousands of distinct CDR3 sequences, over 10% of which show up once; around 0.76% is in the top ten. The sample was PBMCs, taken before TCRalphabeta/CD19-depleted stem cell transplant. The receptors derive from a girl aged 2 to 10 with congenital amegakaryocytic thrombocytopenia, due to receive a stem cell transplant.

This clonotype was found a few times. The chain recombines TRBV7-3 with TRBJ2-2; perhaps TRBD2 as D (5 bases). Germline lookup yields CDR1 SGHTA and CDR2 FQGTGA. Trimming removed 3 bases at V and 0 bases at J, with 11 bases between. This CDR3 region has 16 residues. DNA of the CDR3: TGTGCCAGCAGCTTCGGGGTGGCGACGAACACCGGGGAGCTGTTTTTT. Amino acid sequence: CASSFGVATNTGELFF.

This clonotype was observed a few times. The chain uses TRBV11-2 and TRBJ2-7; TRBD2 agrees at 10 bases. V shed 5 bases, J shed 2 bases, and the junction held 9 bases outside the gene matches. In germline, CDR1 is SGHAT, CDR2 FQNNGV. The CDR3 sequence is 16 residues long. CDR3 nucleotide sequence: TGTGCCAGCAGCCATAGAGCGGGAGGGCACCCCTACGAGCAGTACTTC. Its protein product is CASSHRAGGHPYEQYF.

The sample holds many counts of this clonotype. The chain uses TRBV20-1 and TRBJ2-1; a weak D match, TRBD2 (5 bases). The CDR3 spans 16 residues. Looked up from germline, CDR1 is DFQATT and CDR2 is SNEGSKA (reference sequence). V was clipped by 3 bases and J by 0 bases, with 15 bases between them. For the CDR3, the DNA is TGCAGTGCTAGGAGAGCAAGCGGTAGCTCCTACAATGAGCAGTTCTTC. Encoded protein: CSARRASGSSYNEQFF.

Concerning this clonotype itself: One end of the junction fails to match germline, which may point to a read error. CDR3 loop: CASSEEGKQFF. CDR3 DNA: TGTGCCAGCAGCGAAGAGGGGAAGCAGTTCTTC. The chain joins TRBV3-1 to TRBJ2-1, with D perhaps TRBD1 or TRBD2 (5 bases each). This CDR3 is 11 amino acids long. Germline lookup yields CDR1 LGHDT and CDR2 YNNKEL (reference sequence).

V and J are TRBV20-1 and TRBJ2-2; 8 nucleotides match TRBD2. V lost 3 bases to trimming and J lost 1 base; unmatched junction nucleotides: 4. Germline assignment: CDR1 DFQATT and CDR2 SNEGSKA (reference sequence). CDR3 length: 15 residues. The CDR3 DNA reads as TGCAGTGCTAGCGCGGGAGGTGTGAACACCGGGGAGCTGTTTTTT. Protein: CSASAGGVNTGELFF.

V gene TRBV18 combines with J gene TRBJ2-7; 8 positions match TRBD1. In germline, CDR1 is KGHSH, CDR2 LQKENI. After removal of 4 bases from V and 7 bases from J, the junction contained 6 bases not matched to a gene. This CDR3 is 13 amino acids long. The DNA for the CDR3 is TGTGCCAGCTCACGGACAGGGTCGGAGGAGCAGTACTTC. Residues: CASSRTGSEEQYF.

The chain links TRBV7-2 to TRBJ2-7; 10 positions agree with TRBD1. The V segment lost 1 base and the J segment 6 bases; nucleotides outside the gene matches: 9. The CDR3 is 16 amino acids. Germline CDR1 SGHTA, CDR2 FQGNSA. CDR3 region: CASSLGPGQGFVEQYF. The CDR3 DNA reads TGTGCCAGCAGCTTAGGGCCGGGACAGGGGTTTGTCGAGCAGTACTTC.

This clonotype was detected a few times. V usage is TRBV20-1 and J usage is TRBJ2-3; the D is unclear. CDR3 length equals 12 residues. CDR1 and CDR2 from the germline V gene are DFQATT and SNEGSKA (reference sequence). V dropped 5 bases and J dropped 0 bases, with 6 bases sitting between them. CDR3 in DNA: TGCAGTGCTTTAAGGAGCACAGATACGCAGTATTTT. Amino acid sequence: CSALRSTDTQYF.

A few counts support this clonotype. The J gene is TRBJ1-6, the V gene TRBV9; D call uncertain. Trimming pared 0 bases from V and 9 bases from J, leaving 13 bases between. The CDR3 is 15 residues long. Germline CDR1 and CDR2: SGDLS and YYNGEE. The CDR3 bases are TGTGCCAGCAGCGTAGATGGAGGCCGGGGTTCACCCCTCCACTTT. Translation: CASSVDGGRGSPLHF.

This clonotype was seen only once. A single base separates this from a much larger clone, so it may be a read error. V gene TRBV12-3 or TRBV12-4 combines with J gene TRBJ1-6, with unresolved D. Trimming left V 3 bases short and J 8 bases short, with 11 bases between. The CDR3 spans 14 residues. The CDR3 reads CASSLMAIYSPLHF. The CDR3 nucleotides read TGTGCCAGCAGTTTGATGGCGATTTATTCACCCCTCCACTTT.

The chain uses TRBV18 and TRBJ2-3, with D possibly TRBD2 on 6 matching bases. The CDR3 spans 13 residues. V was pared by 3 bases and J by 6 bases, with 10 bases between. Germline V gene sequence: CDR1 KGHSH, CDR2 LQKENI. CDR3 region: CASSPGGMDTQYF. The CDR3 DNA reads TGTGCCAGCTCACCGGGCGGGATGGATACGCAGTATTTT.

This clonotype was seen ten or more times. Here the CDR3 reads CASSYLLTSANTGELFF. The CDR3 DNA sequence: TGTGCCAGCAGCTACCTTCTGACTAGCGCCAACACCGGGGAGCTGTTTTTT. This sequence joins TRBV7-2 and TRBJ2-2, with TRBD2 matching 8 bases. J lost 2 bases, V lost 4 bases, and 9 bases had no gene match. Looked up from germline, CDR1 is SGHTA and CDR2 is FQGNSA. This CDR3 has 17 residues.

V and J are TRBV5-1 and TRBJ2-7; 7 nucleotides agree with TRBD2. Germline V gives CDR1 SGHRS, CDR2 YFSETQ. There are 14 residues in the CDR3. V dropped 4 bases and J dropped 3; count of bases not matched to a gene: 7. The CDR3 DNA is TGCGCCAGCAGCCAGGCGGGAGAGTACTACGAGCAGTACTTC. This gives the protein CASSQAGEYYEQYF.

This clonotype has a count of ten or more. V is TRBV4-1 and J is TRBJ2-7, with 7 bases lining up with TRBD1. Germline V gives CDR1 MGHRA, CDR2 YSYEKL. The CDR3 contains 16 residues. The J segment lost 1 base and the V segment lost 1 base, leaving 7 bases of the junction unmatched. The CDR3 DNA reads as TGCGCCAGCAGCCAAGGAAAAGACAGGGTGTCCTACGAGCAGTACTTC. Protein product: CASSQGKDRVSYEQYF.

This clonotype showed up just once. The V and J genes are TRBV5-1 and TRBJ1-1; a possible D gene is TRBD1 (5 bases). Germline-derived CDR1 and CDR2 are SGHRS and YFSETQ. This CDR3 has 17 amino acids. V was pared by 2 bases and J by 5 bases, with 22 bases between. The CDR3 DNA sequence: TGCGCCAGCAGCTTCGGGACTTACACGGACTTCGTGACTGAAGCTTTCTTT. Amino acids: CASSFGTYTDFVTEAFF.

This clonotype came up a few times. This chain connects TRBV18 to TRBJ2-7; tentatively, D is TRBD1 or TRBD2 (5 bases each). Germline V gene sequence: CDR1 KGHSH, CDR2 LQKENI. The CDR3 consists of 14 residues. The V end lost 0 bases, the J end lost 6 bases, and 12 bases lay between the germline ends. The chain's CDR3 is CASSPPMGEPEQYF. CDR3 bases: TGTGCCAGCTCACCACCGATGGGGGAACCCGAGCAGTACTTC. Supplemented by reference TRBV18 and TRBJ2-7, the full variable domain reads NAGVMQNPRHLVRRRGQEARLRCSPMKGHSHVYWYRQLPEEGLKFMVYLQKENIIDESGMPKERFSAEFPKEGPSILRIQQVVRGDSAAYFCASSPPMGEPEQYFGPGTRLTVT.

Turning to this clonotype: This may stem from a read error, because a much larger clone lies one nucleotide away. This rearrangement joins TRBV5-1 to TRBJ2-7, with D possibly called TRBD1 or TRBD2 (6 bases each). The CDR3 covers 14 residues. The germline gives CDR1 SGHRS, CDR2 YFSETQ. V lost 1 base and J lost 6, with 14 bases in between. As DNA, the CDR3 is TGCGCCAGCAGCTTGTGGTTCGGGGGCCTCGAGCAGTACTTC. Translated: CASSLWFGGLEQYF.

The chain is built from TRBV7-2 and TRBJ2-3; TRBD2 aligns across 11 bases. CDR3 length equals 16 residues. V gave up 4 bases and J gave up 0 bases; unmatched junction bases: 3. CDR1 SGHTA and CDR2 FQGNSA come from the germline V gene. The CDR3 loop is CASSSSGRTSTDTQYF. The CDR3, as DNA: TGTGCCAGCAGCTCTAGCGGGAGGACTAGCACAGATACGCAGTATTTT.

This clonotype appeared many times. CDR3 residues: CSATVVPVGMDGYTF. The CDR3, as DNA: TGCAGTGCTACGGTAGTGCCAGTTGGCATGGATGGCTACACCTTC. This chain joins TRBV20-1 and TRBJ1-2; unclear D gene. This CDR3 has 15 residues. V dropped 4 bases and J dropped 6 bases, with 21 bases sitting between them. From germline, CDR1 is DFQATT and CDR2 SNEGSKA (reference sequence).

This clonotype was observed many times. The J gene is TRBJ1-3, the V gene TRBV6-2 or TRBV6-3, with TRBD1 matching over 7 bases. This CDR3 is built from 16 residues. The ends lost 5 bases at V and 0 bases at J; junction bases unmatched: 7. Germline values: CDR1 MNHEY, CDR2 SVGEGT. The CDR3, as DNA: TGTGCCAGCAGTATCCTACAGGGGCACTCTGGAAACACCATATATTTT. Translated, it gives CASSILQGHSGNTIYF.

The V call is TRBV29-1, the J call TRBJ1-3; 10 bases are a match to TRBD1. Per germline, CDR1 SQVTM and CDR2 ANQGSEA. There are 15 residues in the CDR3. V trimming: 0 bases; J trimming: 4 bases; junction bases outside the gene matches: 3. CDR3 nucleotide sequence: TGCAGCGTTGAAGATGGGACAGGGGAAGGAAACACCATATATTTT. Encoded protein: CSVEDGTGEGNTIYF.